This TCR beta chain was captured in a study of cytomegalovirus exposure and HLA in healthy donors. CDR3 length equals 14 residues. Losses at the gene ends were 11 bases for V and 0 bases for J; bases not matched to a gene: 7. Germline CDR1 is MNHNS and CDR2 is SASEGT. With 60 Vbeta and 13 Jbeta primers, the PCR was carried out. Sequencing used immunoSEQ multiplex PCR; TCRdb keeps in-frame clones, though not all of them. The sample records 130,000 to 150,000 clones, about four fifths being singletons. The rearrangement uses TRBV6-1 and TRBJ2-1, with 7 bases that match TRBD1. Sample: PBMCs. The source of this sequence is a man in his forties or fifties in good health and CMV-seropositive. The CDR3 spells CAASEGASYNEQFF. Written as DNA, the CDR3 is TGTGCCGCCAGCGAGGGGGCCTCCTACAATGAGCAGTTCTTC.